A single TCR beta chain is shown here with its context. Germline assignment: CDR1 LNHDA and CDR2 SQIVND (reference sequence). The J segment lost 0 bases and the V segment lost 7 bases, leaving 12 bases of the junction unmatched. The CDR3 length is 17 residues. This specimen comes from a study of technical replicates of blood from a handful of donors. Sequencing used immunoSEQ multiplex PCR; TCRdb keeps in-frame clones, though not all of them. The data show 70,000 or so clones, with roughly 91% seen just once and under 0.4% held by the top ten. Sequencing input: T cells isolated from PBMCs. This chain connects TRBV19 to TRBJ1-5; 7 positions match TRBD1. This receptor was taken from a human donor in good health. Some clones in this sample may be carry-over from other donors' samples. Here the CDR3 DNA reads TGTGCCAGTAAGACGGGGACAGTCAGACTTAGCAATCAGCCCCAGCATTTT. Amino acids: CASKTGTVRLSNQPQHF.